This TCR beta chain was retrieved from a study of CD8+CD57+ T cells in acquired aplastic anemia. Researchers used genomic DNA as the template to profile TCR beta VDJ and CDR3. MiXCR, run by TCRdb on the reads, gives a single entry per CDR3 protein. The sample has around 200,000 distinct CDR3 sequences, 65% seen once. All patients picked for sequencing had shown, by flow cytometry, an expansion of CD8+CD57+ cells. The germline CDR1 and CDR2 sequences are SNHLY and FYNNEI. The CDR3 totals 13 residues. The junction had 3 bases not matched to a gene; V was cut back by 6 bases and J by 6 bases. This TCR was sampled from a human donor with aplastic anemia. The sequenced sample was sorted CD4+, CD8+, or CD8+CD57+ T cells (not recorded which) from PBMCs. The chain has TRBV2 and TRBJ2-1, with 9 bases identical to TRBD1. Here the CDR3 reads CASRGQGANEQFF. DNA of the CDR3: TGTGCCAGCAGGGGACAGGGAGCCAATGAGCAGTTCTTC.